This T cell receptor (beta chain) originates from a study of OX40 agonist ivuxolimab in advanced cancers. Background on the study: The patients received ivuxolimab by intravenous route every 2 weeks at 0.01 to 10 mg/kg.

Only in-frame clones appear in the TCRdb table, and some are missing; sequencing was by immunoSEQ multiplex PCR. This sample carries about 99,000 clones, roughly 95% of them seen once, and the ten largest clones take more than 0.15%. The sampling schedule covered blood at baseline, cycle 4 day 1, and cycle 7 day 1. Points on this clone: Its antigen is not identified.

Study outcomes and limitations: On average, CD8+ T cells had more expanded clones than CD4+. It was also the case that some nonresponders had low normalized T-cell clonal expansion.

Germline V gives CDR1 ENHRY, CDR2 SYGVKD. Trimming stripped 10 bases from V and 5 bases from J, with 18 bases between. The CDR3 loop spans 13 amino acids. The sequence came from an adult with an advanced solid tumor such as melanoma, head and neck, liver or kidney cancer. The gene calls are TRBV10-3 and TRBJ2-7, with D perhaps matching TRBD2 (7 bases). The specimen comprised CD4+ or CD8+ T cells sorted from blood, sampled in a trial of the OX40 agonist ivuxolimab. The CDR3 is CATGEGGIDEQYF. The CDR3 DNA reads TGTGCCACCGGGGAGGGGGGTATAGACGAGCAGTACTTC.